The T cell receptor beta chain described here comes from a study of cytomegalovirus exposure and HLA in healthy donors (dated by TCRdb to 2016 to 2017). Notes on the research overall: According to an earlier analysis of 550 to 700 of the donors, some 180 million T cells yielded some 110 million unique TCR beta sequences and about 280 Gb of sequence data. The study was designed to test whether signatures of past pathogen exposure could be identified by cataloging public T cell receptors. The number of donors typed differed by locus, with roughly 620-640 for A, B, C, DRB1 and DQB1, over 500 for DQA1, about 610 for DPA1, and 472 for DPB1. The genetic ancestry cluster associated with self-reported Caucasian donors included over 80% of the 398 genotyped donors. All discovery cohort repertoires had been generated using a single sequencing platform. The later analysis used no new phenotypic data to find candidate immune exposures, relying instead on TCR beta sequences and their occurrence across donors. To predict cytomegalovirus infection status, the study combined high-throughput TCR immunosequencing, statistical association of individual TCRs with disease status, and machine learning. HLA typing covered class I and class II loci at four-digit resolution. Donor age, sex, ethnicity and CMV serostatus were collected together with the repertoire data. A later genetic analysis used genome-wide SNP genotypes for about 55% of the 666 donors, treating that subset as a discovery cohort. A later analysis re-examined previously published TCR beta repertoires from just over 650 donors and added high-resolution HLA genotyping to investigate patterns of TCR occurrence. Using immunosequencing, the study profiled T cell repertoires from about 620 subjects and related those repertoires to cytomegalovirus serostatus. Roughly 5 DR-DQ haplotypes were handled as single units for association and clustering, since linkage in the cohort was strong. An early release covering just under 650 HLA-typed donors comprised about 300 gigabases of sequencing data and around 85 million unique TCR sequences. Along with the approximately 650-subject first cohort, a separate validation cohort of over 90 different subjects was used. On average, around 240,000 unique TCR beta nucleotide sequences were sequenced per donor among a few hundred genotyped donors of the cohort, with 15% to 20% of those sequences being non-productive. To decide whether each TCR beta V gene segment behaved as functional or pseudogenic, an earlier analysis of approximately 620 of the donors relied on high-throughput TCR beta sequencing.

Library preparation used the immunoSEQ multiplex PCR assay. A mixture of 60 forward primers for TCR Vbeta segments and 13 reverse primers for TCR Jbeta segments was used in the multiplex PCR. Amplification of the CDR3 region of rearranged TCR beta genes was performed with a multiplex PCR assay on genomic DNA. On the Illumina HiSeq System, the amplified TCR beta libraries were sequenced as 87-base-pair reads. From the authors' description of their analysis: In a later analysis, 80 million or so unique TCR beta chains were counted across the 650 to 700 repertoires, and roughly 11 million of these chains were shared by at least two donors. Raw reads were error-corrected and collapsed into unique sequences by a nearest-neighbor algorithm in which closely related sequences were merged to remove PCR and sequencing errors. CDR3 sequences were aligned to IMGT reference sequences to assign V, D and J gene segments. Each retained sequence needed at least a six-nucleotide match to both a V gene segment and a J gene segment. Rearrangements were classified as productive when the CDR3 lacked stop codons and remained in frame with V and J, and all other rearrangements were classified as non-productive. CDR3 was defined by IMGT convention, running from the second conserved V-encoded cysteine to the conserved J-encoded phenylalanine. Sequences without an unambiguous match to a single V gene segment were excluded from the earlier analysis of about 600 of the donors. In an earlier analysis of 587 of the donors, V segments were called functional above 56.7% productive rearrangements and were called segregating when the between-donor standard deviation exceeded 5%. A statistical classification framework was built for diagnosing cytomegalovirus status from the catalog of TCR beta chain sequences. In a later analysis, V and J genes were assigned by comparing TCR nucleotide sequences against IMGT/GENE-DB human TR gene sequences. In a later analysis, CDR3 sequences and most-parsimonious VDJ recombination scenarios were assigned using the TCRdist pipeline. In a later analysis, every TCR beta chain was defined by the combination of its CDR3 amino acid sequence and its V-gene family, and reads without a unique V-gene family were dropped. In a later analysis, fewer than 600 highly shared, low-generation-probability nucleotide sequences were removed to address suspected cross-contamination and a sequencing artifact. In a later analysis, a clonal expansion index was calculated for each public chain from normalized within-repertoire ranks of inferred template counts. In a later analysis, generation probabilities were computed with a VDJ recombination model fitted to out-of-frame rearrangements, and the resulting probabilities were checked against IGoR. A later analysis scored TCR-TCR, TCR-HLA and TCR-CMV co-occurrence with hypergeometric tests, applying a repertoire-size bias correction to TCR pairs. In a later analysis, false discovery rates were estimated by permuting HLA or CMV assignments 20 times. In a later analysis, co-occurring TCRs were grouped using DBSCAN, with TCRdist sequence similarity added in when clustering inside HLA-allele-positive subsets. Co-occurrence clustering excluded repertoires with fewer than 30,000 or more than 120,000 public chains, plus five with anomalous nucleotide sharing. What TCRdb holds here is the immuneACCESS table cut down to in-frame rearrangements. Part of the clones is not present; checked against another copy, under half of the missing clones reflect an unresolved V gene, and the others are unexplained. V, J and clone size are taken as reported in that table, and D and trimming were inferred from the DNA itself. The table for this sample lists around 150,000 clones; roughly 80% of them were counted only once. The top ten constitute about 10% of the sample.

The cohort comprised hundreds of healthy bone marrow donors. Cohort members were all nominally healthy when sampled, although unrecorded immune exposures were likely present. The donor was CMV seropositive and belonged to the group of 270 or so seropositive cohort members. Each donor provided a peripheral blood sample, and peripheral blood mononuclear cells were used for TCR beta sequencing. Genomic DNA extraction from the blood cell samples was performed with the Qiagen DNeasy Blood Extraction Kit. The study at large found these results: In both the original and validation cohorts, the classifier was reported to diagnose cytomegalovirus status with high specificity and sensitivity. A later analysis found that most CMV-associated TCR beta chains appeared HLA-restricted, with HLA associations seemingly driven largely by CMV exposure. In the study, some 180 TCR beta chains were listed as associated with cytomegalovirus. Most TCR sequences were seen in very few donors, while some public TCRs were found in many individuals. A further reported finding was that TCR beta sequences accurately predicted the HLA-A and HLA-B alleles for most subjects in the first cohort. When HLA alleles, especially DR and DQ, strongly co-occurred, TCR associations were difficult to assign to individual alleles. In vitro tests confirmed that three of the cytomegalovirus-associated TCR beta chains recognize cytomegalovirus antigens. The authors suggested that the approach could potentially be extended to other disease states and immunological phenotypes. Correlated functional status among segregating V segments might reflect linkage disequilibrium, but an unknown experimental factor could not be ruled out. This cohort had only TCR beta chains sequenced, and the lack of alpha or paired-chain data limited which features could be detected. In a later analysis, HLA-associated TCR beta chains were found to be more clonally expanded and to have lower generation probabilities than equally common non-associated chains. In a later genetic analysis, a missense DCLRE1C variant was associated with V-gene and J-gene trimming of TCR beta chains, and the association was replicated in an independent cohort. A cluster of highly shared sequence variants was judged likely to be a technical artifact of the sequencing pipeline. In a later genetic analysis, fewer N-insertions in productive TCRs were reported among donors in an Asian-associated ancestry cluster than the roughly 640-donor mean. In a later analysis, the rate of TCR association differed among HLA loci, with DRB1 alleles having the most associated TCRs and HLA-C alleles having the fewest. HLA typing was unavailable for some donors at each locus, so association tests used only the typed subset. The only immune exposure information available for the cohort was CMV serostatus. Because counts were too low, some 17 rarely observed V segments, including chromosome 9 orphons, were left out of the earlier analysis of some 640 of the donors. In a later analysis, several top co-occurrence clusters were reported to appear linked to parvovirus B19, influenza, CMV and Epstein-Barr virus. Presence/absence analyses assumed roughly uniform sequencing depth across donors, an assumption that may not hold. In a later analysis, about 17,000 TCR beta sequences were associated with specific HLA alleles at a false discovery rate of 0.05. In an earlier analysis of 450 to 750 of the donors, most TCR beta V segments appeared in productive rearrangements about 90% or about 30% of the time, broadly matching IMGT annotations.

A note on this clone: It has no known antigen specificity. No base quality information exists; no much larger clone differs at one position.

The sample comprised PBMCs. The sequence was obtained from a man aged 45-60 years in good health and CMV-seropositive.

The CDR3 has the sequence CASSRDRAHYEQYF. The DNA sequence is as follows: TGTGCCAGCAGCCGGGACAGGGCCCACTACGAGCAGTACTTC. The chain employs TRBV7-2 and TRBJ2-7, with 9 central nucleotides matching TRBD1. V is cut back by 5 bases and J by 3 bases, with 5 bases in the junction unmatched. The CDR3 starts with the cysteine, ends with the phenylalanine, and has 14 residues. Only CDR3 DNA is held: 42 bases, read in frame from base 1. In the germline V gene, CDR1 corresponds to SGHTA and CDR2 to FQGNSA.